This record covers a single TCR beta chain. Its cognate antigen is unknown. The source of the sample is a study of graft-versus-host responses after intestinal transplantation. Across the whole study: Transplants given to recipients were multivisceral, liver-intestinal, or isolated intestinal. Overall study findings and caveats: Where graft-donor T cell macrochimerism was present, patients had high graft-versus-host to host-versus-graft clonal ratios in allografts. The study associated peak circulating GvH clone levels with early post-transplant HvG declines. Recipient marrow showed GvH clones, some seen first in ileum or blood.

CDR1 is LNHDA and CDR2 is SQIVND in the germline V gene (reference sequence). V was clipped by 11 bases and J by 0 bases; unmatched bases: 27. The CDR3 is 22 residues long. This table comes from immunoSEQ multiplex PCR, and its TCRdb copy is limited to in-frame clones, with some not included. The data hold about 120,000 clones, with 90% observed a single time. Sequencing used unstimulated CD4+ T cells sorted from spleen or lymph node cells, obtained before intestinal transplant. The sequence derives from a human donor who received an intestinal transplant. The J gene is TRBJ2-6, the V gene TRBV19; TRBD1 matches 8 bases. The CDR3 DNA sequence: TGTGCCTCCCACCCCCCTTTGGGCAGGGGGCAGGAATCCAGCTCTGGGGCCAACGTCCTGACTTTC. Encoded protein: CASHPPLGRGQESSSGANVLTF.